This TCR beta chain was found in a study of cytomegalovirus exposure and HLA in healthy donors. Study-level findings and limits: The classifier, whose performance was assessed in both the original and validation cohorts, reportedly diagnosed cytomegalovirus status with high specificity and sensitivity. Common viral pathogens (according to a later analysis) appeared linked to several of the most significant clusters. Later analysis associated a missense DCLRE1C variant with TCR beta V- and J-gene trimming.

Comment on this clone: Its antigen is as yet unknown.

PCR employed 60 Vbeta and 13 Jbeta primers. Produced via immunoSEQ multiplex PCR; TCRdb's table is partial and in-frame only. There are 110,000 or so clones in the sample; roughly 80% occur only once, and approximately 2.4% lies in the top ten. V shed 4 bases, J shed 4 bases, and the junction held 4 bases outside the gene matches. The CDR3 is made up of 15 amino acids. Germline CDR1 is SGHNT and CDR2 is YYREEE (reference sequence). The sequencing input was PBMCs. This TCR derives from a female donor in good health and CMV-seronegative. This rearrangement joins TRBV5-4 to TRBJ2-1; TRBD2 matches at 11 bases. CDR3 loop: CASSAASGGYNEQFF. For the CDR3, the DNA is TGTGCCAGCAGCGCCGCTAGCGGGGGGTACAATGAGCAGTTCTTC. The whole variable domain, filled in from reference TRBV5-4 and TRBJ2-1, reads ETGVTQSPTHLIKTRGQQVTLRCSSQSGHNTVSWYQQALGQGPQFIFQYYREEENGRGNFPPRFSGLQFPNYSSELNVNALELDDSALYLCASSAASGGYNEQFFGPGTRLTVL.